This T cell receptor (beta chain) was recorded in a study of cytomegalovirus exposure and HLA in healthy donors. The table lists this clone with a few counts. The target antigen is unknown. This CDR3 region has 19 residues. Germline values: CDR1 SGHAT, CDR2 FQNNGV. J lost 2 bases, V lost 4 bases, and 18 bases had no gene match. The primer mix had 60 Vbeta and 13 Jbeta primers. Method: immunoSEQ multiplex PCR; TCRdb's copy keeps in-frame clones and lacks some. The data show some 160,000 clones, over 80% seen once. Study-wide results and limits: A missense variant in DCLRE1C was later tied to TCR beta V- and J-gene trimming.

The chain combines TRBV11-2 with TRBJ2-7, with TRBD1 identical over 9 bases. The sequence was collected from a male donor in good health and CMV-seronegative. The sample consisted of PBMCs. The CDR3 DNA sequence: TGTGCCAGCAGCTCAACCGGGACAGGGCTTCCACTTCAGACCTACGAGCAGTACTTC. This gives the protein CASSSTGTGLPLQTYEQYF.